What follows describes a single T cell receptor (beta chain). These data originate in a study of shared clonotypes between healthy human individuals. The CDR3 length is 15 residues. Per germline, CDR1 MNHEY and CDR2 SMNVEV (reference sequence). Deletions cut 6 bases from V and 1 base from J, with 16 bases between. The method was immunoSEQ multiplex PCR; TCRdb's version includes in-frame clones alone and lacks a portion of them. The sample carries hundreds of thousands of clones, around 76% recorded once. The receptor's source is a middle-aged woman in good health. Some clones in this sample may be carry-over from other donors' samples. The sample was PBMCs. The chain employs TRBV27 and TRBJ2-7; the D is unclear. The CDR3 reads CASRGKRTPSYEQYF. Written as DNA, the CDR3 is TGTGCCAGCAGGGGAAAGAGGACCCCATCCTACGAGCAGTACTTC.